The 21 T cell receptor beta chains reported below all come from one sample, sequenced in a study of cytomegalovirus exposure and HLA in healthy donors. Amplification used 60 Vbeta primers and 13 Jbeta primers. The assay was immunoSEQ multiplex PCR, and TCRdb's table has in-frame clones only and misses some. This table has around 100,000 clones, around three quarters appearing once. Sequencing was carried out using PBMCs. The receptors were gathered from a middle-aged woman in good health and CMV-seronegative.

The chain joins TRBV10-2 to TRBJ2-5; D possibly corresponds to TRBD1 (6 bases). CDR3 size: 15 residues. Trimming removed 4 bases at V and 2 bases at J, with 14 bases between. Germline V lookup: CDR1 WSHSY, CDR2 SAAADI. The CDR3 bases are TGCGCCAGCAGTGGGCAGGGTAGGGGGCAAGAGACCCAGTACTTC. It specifies CASSGQGRGQETQYF.

Within the sample, this clone is medium-sized. The chain has TRBV27 and TRBJ2-7; no firm D call. There are 11 residues in the CDR3. CDR1 and CDR2 (germline): MNHEY, SMNVEV (reference sequence). The ends were cut back, 7 bases at V and 5 bases at J, with 9 bases in the middle. CDR3 nucleotide sequence: TGTGCCAGCAAAAAGGCGGACGAGCAGTACTTC. Amino acid sequence: CASKKADEQYF.

V gene TRBV9 combines with J gene TRBJ1-6; unclear D gene. CDR3 length: 15 residues. Trimming stripped 0 bases from V and 13 bases from J, with 17 bases between. Germline-derived CDR1 and CDR2 are SGDLS and YYNGEE. The CDR3 spells CASSVGPDGDAPLHF. In nucleotides, the CDR3 is TGTGCCAGCAGCGTAGGCCCAGACGGGGATGCGCCCCTCCACTTT.

This clone was picked up a small number of times. V usage is TRBV27 and J usage is TRBJ2-2; TRBD2 matches 13 bases. CDR1 MNHEY and CDR2 SMNVEV come from the germline V gene (reference sequence). The CDR3 is made up of 18 amino acids. V gave up 5 bases and J gave up 0 bases; unmatched junction bases: 6. This chain's CDR3 is CASSTPGLAGPNTGELFF. As DNA, the CDR3 is TGTGCCAGCAGTACCCCGGGACTAGCGGGACCGAACACCGGGGAGCTGTTTTTT.

V and J are TRBV18 and TRBJ1-2, with 7 bases fitting TRBD1. Trimming took 3 bases from V and 4 from J; bases not matched to a gene: 2. The CDR3 runs 13 residues. Germline CDR1 KGHSH, CDR2 LQKENI. This chain's CDR3 is CASSPRDSYGYTF. In nucleotides, the CDR3 is TGTGCCAGCTCACCTCGGGACAGCTATGGCTACACCTTC.

The chain employs TRBV4-3 and TRBJ2-2; 8 positions match TRBD2. Germline V gene lookup returns CDR1 LGHNA and CDR2 YSLEER. The J segment lost 2 bases and the V segment lost 6 bases, leaving 8 bases of the junction unmatched. The CDR3 totals 16 residues. CDR3 in DNA: TGCGCCAGCAGTCACCCGACTAGCGTAAACACCGGGGAGCTGTTTTTT. It is translated as CASSHPTSVNTGELFF.

V is TRBV18 and J is TRBJ2-7, with TRBD2 as a possible D gene (6 bases). This CDR3 is built from 13 residues. Between the trimmed V and J ends, which lost 3 bases and 6 bases, there was a span of 12 bases. The V gene's germline CDR1 is KGHSH and CDR2 LQKENI. CDR3 in amino acids: CASSPAGGAEQYF. The CDR3 DNA reads TGTGCCAGCTCACCGGCAGGAGGGGCCGAGCAGTACTTC.

The V call is TRBV6-6, the J call TRBJ2-1; 9 positions match TRBD1. J gave up 9 bases and V 4 bases, and 7 bases lay outside the gene matches. The CDR3 has 14 residues. Germline assignment: CDR1 MNHNY and CDR2 SVGAGI (reference sequence). CDR3 residues: CASSSRQGGTEQFF. CDR3 bases: TGTGCCAGCAGTTCCCGACAGGGGGGCACTGAGCAGTTCTTC.

This chain connects TRBV19 to TRBJ1-2; possibly TRBD1 for D (6 bases). V gave up 4 bases and J gave up 2 bases, with 14 bases separating them. Germline V gene lookup returns CDR1 LNHDA and CDR2 SQIVND (reference sequence). This CDR3 has 15 residues. CDR3 sequence (DNA): TGTGCCAGTAGTACCAAGGACAGCCGAAACTATGGCTACACCTTC. It translates to CASSTKDSRNYGYTF.

This chain joins TRBV27 and TRBJ2-3, with D unresolved. Germline-derived CDR1 and CDR2 are MNHEY and SMNVEV (reference sequence). The CDR3 length is 12 residues. V was pared by 6 bases and J by 0 bases, with 4 bases between. The CDR3 nucleotides read TGTGCCAGCAGCCCGAGCACAGATACGCAGTATTTT. This codes for CASSPSTDTQYF.

The rearrangement uses TRBV5-1 and TRBJ1-1; D not certain. The CDR3 covers 14 residues. V shed 7 bases and J shed 0 bases, with 13 bases lying between them. Germline loops: CDR1 SGHRS, CDR2 YFSETQ. The CDR3 nucleotides read TGCGCCAGCGGAAGCGGTGTTATGAACACTGAAGCTTTCTTT. The encoded protein is CASGSGVMNTEAFF.

The V and J genes are TRBV5-4 and TRBJ1-1; TRBD1 might be the D (5 bases). CDR3 size: 11 residues. In germline, CDR1 is SGHNT, CDR2 YYREEE (reference sequence). Deletions cut 2 bases from V and 7 bases from J, with 6 bases between. DNA for the CDR3: TGTGCCAGCAGCTTCCAGGGTGAAGCTTTCTTT. This translates into CASSFQGEAFF.

The J gene is TRBJ2-1, the V gene TRBV4-2, with 16 bases matching TRBD2. CDR3 length: 18 amino acids. Germline CDR1 and CDR2: LGHNA and YNFKEQ. V lost 4 bases, J lost 4 bases, and 7 bases stayed unmatched. DNA for the CDR3: TGTGCCAGCAGCCCGCCGGGACTAGCGGGAGGGGGGTACAATGAGCAGTTCTTC. Residues: CASSPPGLAGGGYNEQFF.

The CDR3 region has the DNA TGCGCCAGCAGCTTAGGAGGGGGCGGGAATGAAAAACTGTTTTTT. This gives the protein CASSLGGGGNEKLFF. The chain is built from TRBV5-1 and TRBJ1-4; 7 bases are shared with TRBD1. Germline values: CDR1 SGHRS, CDR2 YFSETQ. V was clipped by 2 bases and J by 5 bases; unmatched bases: 6. This CDR3 has 15 residues.

The chain has TRBV5-1 and TRBJ2-7; 7 bases align to TRBD1. CDR1 SGHRS and CDR2 YFSETQ come from the germline V gene. There are 14 residues in the CDR3. V was clipped by 4 bases and J by 0 bases; unmatched bases: 4. CDR3 sequence reads: CASSGSGGSYEQYF. CDR3 DNA sequence: TGCGCCAGCAGCGGGTCAGGGGGCTCCTACGAGCAGTACTTC.

The J gene is TRBJ2-7, the V gene TRBV5-6; TRBD2 is a possible D gene (6 bases). The V and J ends lost 0 bases and 5 bases respectively, with 12 bases between them. In germline, CDR1 is SGHDT, CDR2 YYEEEE. The CDR3 length is 14 residues. This chain's CDR3 is CASSLGAGYHEQYF. The DNA for the CDR3 is TGTGCCAGCAGCTTGGGGGCGGGGTACCACGAGCAGTACTTC.

The chain has TRBV19 and TRBJ2-1, with 9 bases lining up with TRBD2. The CDR3 has 19 amino acids. With 7 bases clipped from V and 6 bases from J, the junction kept 22 bases outside the gene matches. Germline-derived CDR1 and CDR2 are LNHDA and SQIVND (reference sequence). DNA of the CDR3: TGTGCCAGTACCCTAAGGGGACTAGCAGGAGCGATGGGCTCCAATGAGCAGTTCTTC. This encodes CASTLRGLAGAMGSNEQFF.

The chain uses TRBV11-2 and TRBJ2-7; a weak D match, TRBD1 (6 bases). Trimming removed 1 base from V and 4 bases from J, with 20 bases in between. This CDR3 is 17 amino acids long. Germline V gives CDR1 SGHAT, CDR2 FQNNGV. The CDR3 loop reads CASSLGRTAQRGYEQYF. For the CDR3, the DNA is TGTGCCAGCAGCTTAGGGAGGACAGCCCAGAGGGGTTACGAGCAGTACTTC.

The chain recombines TRBV19 with TRBJ2-6; D might be TRBD1 (6 bases). Germline V gene lookup returns CDR1 LNHDA and CDR2 SQIVND (reference sequence). The length of the CDR3 is 23 residues. Trimming removed 5 bases from V and 0 bases from J, with 32 bases in between. The DNA for the CDR3 is TGTGCCAGTAGTTCACGTGTCAGACAGGTTAGTCCCGAAATAACCTCTGGGGCCAACGTCCTGACTTTC. Translation: CASSSRVRQVSPEITSGANVLTF.

The chain is built from TRBV28 and TRBJ1-2; the D is unclear. Germline-derived CDR1 and CDR2 are MDHEN and SYDVKM. Trimming shortened V by 5 bases and J by 7 bases, and 17 bases separated the two germline ends. The CDR3 has 14 residues. The CDR3 reads CASSQRRDMGGYTF. The CDR3 bases are TGTGCCAGCAGTCAAAGGCGGGATATGGGTGGCTACACCTTC.

The chain uses TRBV18 and TRBJ2-7; perhaps TRBD1 as D (5 bases). Trimming pared 3 bases from V and 2 bases from J, leaving 11 bases between. Per the germline V gene, CDR1 is KGHSH and CDR2 is LQKENI. The CDR3 sequence is 14 residues long. As DNA, the CDR3 is TGTGCCAGCTCACCTGGGGCGGAGACCTACGAGCAGTACTTC. This gives the protein CASSPGAETYEQYF. Full variable domain (rest looked up from reference TRBV18 and TRBJ2-7): NAGVMQNPRHLVRRRGQEARLRCSPMKGHSHVYWYRQLPEEGLKFMVYLQKENIIDESGMPKERFSAEFPKEGPSILRIQQVVRGDSAAYFCASSPGAETYEQYFGPGTRLTVT.